Sequencing of this T cell receptor (beta chain) was carried out in a study of blood T cells in healthy people across ages. The second PCR ran roughly 7 to 12 cycles with a sample-barcoded 5' primer and J-beta primers. TCRdb processed the 5' RACE reads anew with MiXCR; each CDR3 protein has one entry. The sample contains about 1.6 million distinct CDR3 sequences, about 32% of which appear only once. The sequenced sample was blood. The TCR originated in a woman aged 30 to 39 in good health.

For the CDR3, the DNA is TGTGCCAGCAAAACAGCCCGGGACCCGGACTACGAGCAGTACTTC. Translated: CASKTARDPDYEQYF. The rearrangement uses TRBV6-6 and TRBJ2-7; the D gene could be TRBD1 or TRBD2 (5 bases each). From germline, CDR1 is MNHNY and CDR2 SVGAGI (reference sequence). The CDR3 has 15 amino acids. Trimming took off 7 bases at V and 3 bases at J, with 19 bases between the two ends.